The 8 T cell receptor beta chains given below trace back to one sample, sequenced in a study of molecular identifiers for immune sequencing clone quantification. One entry per CDR3 protein results from TCRdb running MiXCR on the PCR reads. The repertoire has fewer than 75,000 distinct CDR3 sequences, less than 20% of them found once; the top ten carry approximately 1.5%. Sequenced sample: naive CD8+ T cells from blood, with Jurkat cell RNA spiked in. The subset was: FACS-sorted CD8+CD4-CCR7+CD45RA+ naive T cells. Receptors were obtained from a human donor in good health. Some libraries in this study had Jurkat cell RNA spiked in.

This clonotype was seen at least ten times. CDR3 in DNA: TGTGCCAGCAGCCACAGGGGGTCCTACGAGCAGTACTTC. Protein product: CASSHRGSYEQYF. The chain is built from TRBV2 and TRBJ2-7; 8 positions agree with TRBD1. The CDR3 is made up of 13 amino acids. V lost 6 bases to trimming and J lost 1 base; unmatched junction nucleotides: 2. Germline V gene data show CDR1 as SNHLY and CDR2 as FYNNEI.

This clonotype has a handful of counts. The V gene is TRBV9, the J gene TRBJ2-7; TRBD2 matches 7 bases. The germline V gene encodes CDR1 SGDLS and CDR2 YYNGEE. This CDR3 has 15 residues. Trimming cost V 3 bases and J 5 bases; bases outside gene matches: 11. The CDR3 loop reads CASSARLAGTHEQYF. The DNA for the CDR3 is TGTGCCAGCAGCGCCAGACTAGCTGGGACCCACGAGCAGTACTTC.

This clonotype was detected ten times or more. This chain uses TRBV19 with TRBJ2-7; D might be TRBD1 (6 bases). The ends were cut back, 4 bases at V and 0 bases at J, with 10 bases in the middle. The CDR3 is 14 residues long. Germline V gene data show CDR1 as LNHDA and CDR2 as SQIVND (reference sequence). The CDR3 region has the DNA TGTGCCAGTAGTACCCGGGACACCTCCTACGAGCAGTACTTC. Encoded protein: CASSTRDTSYEQYF.

This clonotype has more than one count but fewer than ten. The chain has TRBV3-1 and TRBJ2-6, with D possibly matching TRBD2 (7 bases). Trimming removed 1 base at V and 0 bases at J, with 13 bases between. The CDR3 runs 18 residues. CDR1 and CDR2 (germline): LGHDT, YNNKEL (reference sequence). The CDR3 DNA reads as TGTGCCAGCAGCCAAGGGGGGGGCGCAATCTCTGGGGCCAACGTCCTGACTTTC. Its protein product is CASSQGGGAISGANVLTF. Based on the CDR3 plus reference TRBV3-1 and TRBJ2-6, the full variable domain is DTAVSQTPKYLVTQMGNDKSIKCEQNLGHDTMYWYKQDSKKFLKIMFSYNNKELIINETVPNRFSPKSPDKAHLNLHINSLELGDSAVYFCASSQGGGAISGANVLTFGAGSRLTVL.

This clonotype was detected only a few times. The rearrangement links TRBV1 to TRBJ2-5. TRBV1 is a pseudogene segment. This CDR3 has 11 amino acids. The CDR3 DNA reads TGCACCAGCAGCCAAGGCGAGACCCAGTACTTC. Translated, it gives CTSSQGETQYF.

This clonotype has more than one count but fewer than ten. V gene TRBV7-9 combines with J gene TRBJ1-2, with unresolved D. Trimming stripped 1 base from V and 4 bases from J, with 13 bases between. Germline V lookup: CDR1 SEHNR, CDR2 FQNEAQ (reference sequence). CDR3 length equals 15 residues. The CDR3 DNA reads as TGTGCCAGCAGCTTAGTGGGCAGCGTCGGCTATGGCTACACCTTC. As protein: CASSLVGSVGYGYTF.

This clonotype was seen repeatedly, ten times or more. V gene TRBV25-1 combines with J gene TRBJ1-1; D remains ambiguous. The CDR3 runs 11 residues. Trimming stripped 7 bases from V and 8 bases from J, with 11 bases between. The germline V gene has CDR1 MGHDK and CDR2 SYGVNS. This CDR3 is CASKDGPEAFF. CDR3 DNA: TGTGCCAGCAAAGACGGGCCCGAAGCTTTCTTT.

In its sample, this clonotype was seen many times. The V and J genes are TRBV7-9 and TRBJ1-3; D gene ambiguous. From germline, CDR1 is SEHNR and CDR2 FQNEAQ (reference sequence). The CDR3 is 11 residues long. The V end was cut by 11 bases, the J end by 7 bases, with 12 bases between. In DNA form, the CDR3 reads TGTGCCGTCCGAATGAGTAACACCATATATTTT. Translated, it gives CAVRMSNTIYF.